What follows are 22 T cell receptor beta chains derived from one specimen sequenced in a study of blood T cell repertoires in COVID-19. The repertoire was sequenced with immunoSEQ multiplex PCR; TCRdb's copy has only in-frame clones and lacks some. The sample records 130,000 to 150,000 clones, under 85% being singletons. The sample comprised peripheral blood. These receptors all stem from a man in his forties or fifties with active or convalescent COVID-19.

The chain's CDR3 is CASSLASSGELFF. The CDR3 DNA reads as TGTGCCAGCAGTTTAGCATCTAGCGGGGAGCTGTTTTTT. This chain links TRBV12-3 or TRBV12-4 with TRBJ2-2; unclear D gene. V was pared by 0 bases and J by 7 bases, with 6 bases between. The CDR3 runs 13 residues.

The genes are TRBV3-1 (or the pseudogene TRBV3-2) and TRBJ2-7; 10 positions agree with TRBD2. Unmatched junction bases numbered 6, after V lost 3 bases and J lost 4 bases. In germline, CDR1 is LGHDT, CDR2 YNNKEL (reference sequence). The CDR3 runs to 15 residues. The CDR3 region is CASSHRAGGKYEQYF. CDR3 DNA sequence: TGTGCCAGCAGCCATCGAGCGGGAGGGAAGTACGAGCAGTACTTC.

This chain links TRBV28 with TRBJ1-3; unclear D gene. The CDR3 has 12 amino acids. V lost 5 bases and J 9 bases, leaving 11 bases between the germline ends. The V gene's germline CDR1 is MDHEN and CDR2 SYDVKM. CDR3 in amino acids: CASSQPRGTIYF. As DNA, the CDR3 is TGTGCCAGCAGTCAACCCCGGGGCACCATATATTTT.

The rearrangement joins TRBV11-3 to TRBJ2-3; 8 nucleotides match TRBD1. The germline gives CDR1 SGHNT, CDR2 YENEEA. The CDR3 spans 16 residues. Trimming took 1 base from V and 1 from J; bases not matched to a gene: 4. CDR3 nucleotide sequence: TGTGCCAGCAGCTTAGGACAGGGGTTCGGCACAGATACGCAGTATTTT. It is translated as CASSLGQGFGTDTQYF.

The chain is built from TRBV5-1 and TRBJ1-6; a weak D match, TRBD1 (5 bases). Germline V gene sequence: CDR1 SGHRS, CDR2 YFSETQ. V was pared by 2 bases and J by 6 bases, with 6 bases between. CDR3 length: 13 amino acids. CDR3: CASSLDSNSPLHF. CDR3 in DNA: TGCGCCAGCAGCTTAGACAGTAATTCACCCCTCCACTTT. Based on the CDR3 plus reference TRBV5-1 and TRBJ1-6, the full variable domain is KAGVTQTPRYLIKTRGQQVTLSCSPISGHRSVSWYQQTPGQGLQFLFEYFSETQRNKGNFPGRFSGRQFSNSRSEMNVSTLELGDSALYLCASSLDSNSPLHFGNGTRLTVT.

CDR3 coding DNA: TGTGCCAGCTCCCCGGACAGGCAACTAGCCAAAAACATTCAGTACTTC. Its translation is CASSPDRQLAKNIQYF. J is TRBJ2-4 and V is TRBV18, with TRBD1 identical over 7 bases. The CDR3 is made up of 16 amino acids. V was clipped by 6 bases and J by 0 bases; unmatched bases: 8. Per germline, CDR1 KGHSH and CDR2 LQKENI.

The chain has TRBV2 and TRBJ2-1; 11 bases agree with TRBD2. Germline CDR1 is SNHLY and CDR2 is FYNNEI. Trimming cost V 3 bases and J 4 bases; bases outside gene matches: 2. This CDR3 contains 15 residues. This CDR3 is CASSDGTSGYNEQFF. The CDR3 DNA follows: TGTGCCAGCAGTGACGGGACTAGCGGATACAATGAGCAGTTCTTC. Based on the CDR3 plus reference TRBV2 and TRBJ2-1, the full variable domain is EPEVTQTPSHQVTQMGQEVILRCVPISNHLYFYWYRQILGQKVEFLVSFYNNEISEKSEIFDDQFSVERPDGSNFTLKIRSTKLEDSAMYFCASSDGTSGYNEQFFGPGTRLTVL.

The rearrangement joins TRBV19 to TRBJ1-2, with TRBD1 matching 10 bases. CDR3 length: 16 amino acids. In germline, CDR1 is LNHDA, CDR2 SQIVND (reference sequence). Trimming at V came to 4 bases and at J to 4 bases, leaving 9 bases not matched to a gene. The CDR3 here is CASSTHATGGVYGYTF. The CDR3 region has the DNA TGTGCCAGTAGTACCCACGCGACAGGGGGCGTCTATGGCTACACCTTC. The variable domain in full, with the rest retrieved from reference TRBV19 and TRBJ1-2, is DGGITQSPKYLFRKEGQNVTLSCEQNLNHDAMYWYRQDPGQGLRLIYYSQIVNDFQKGDIAEGYSVSREKKESFPLTVTSAQKNPTAFYLCASSTHATGGVYGYTFGSGTRLTVV.

Only a few counts were recorded for this clone. This sequence joins TRBV7-2 and TRBJ1-1, with no clear D. The germline V gene has CDR1 SGHTA and CDR2 FQGNSA. This CDR3 region has 15 residues. The V end was cut by 3 bases, the J end by 2 bases, with 13 bases between. CDR3 DNA: TGTGCCAGCAGCTTCCAGTCCGGGATTAACACTGAAGCTTTCTTT. This codes for CASSFQSGINTEAFF.

J is TRBJ1-5 and V is TRBV28; 9 positions match TRBD1. J gave up 6 bases and V 5 bases, and 8 bases lay outside the gene matches. Germline V gives CDR1 MDHEN, CDR2 SYDVKM. This CDR3 spans 15 amino acids. The DNA for the CDR3 is TGTGCCAGCAGTCCGACAGGGGGTAGACGTCAGCCCCAGCATTTT. Its protein product is CASSPTGGRRQPQHF.

This rearrangement joins TRBV2 to TRBJ1-5; D call uncertain. This CDR3 is built from 13 residues. V was trimmed by 5 bases and J by 5 bases, leaving 10 bases between them. Germline values: CDR1 SNHLY, CDR2 FYNNEI. In DNA form, the CDR3 reads TGTGCCAGCAGTCCGGGTCTGGATCAGCCCCAGCATTTT. The encoded protein is CASSPGLDQPQHF.

The chain couples TRBV6-5 to TRBJ1-4; tentative D call: TRBD1 (5 bases). V was clipped by 6 bases and J by 5 bases, with 10 bases between them. The CDR3 runs to 13 residues. Germline CDR1 MNHEY, CDR2 SVGAGI. CDR3 sequence reads: CASRTVLNEKLFF. Here the CDR3 DNA reads TGTGCCAGCAGGACAGTACTAAATGAAAAACTGTTTTTT.

V gene TRBV7-4 combines with J gene TRBJ1-2; TRBD1 might be the D (6 bases). Trimming took off 11 bases at V and 6 bases at J, with 19 bases between the two ends. Germline CDR1 is SGHVT and CDR2 is SQSDAQ. This CDR3 spans 13 amino acids. In DNA form, the CDR3 reads TGTGCCGCCTTGCGGGGGGCCGGGGATGGCTACACCTTC. It codes for CAALRGAGDGYTF.

The chain joins TRBV28 to TRBJ2-7; 12 nucleotides align to TRBD2. The V gene's germline CDR1 is MDHEN and CDR2 SYDVKM. V shed 6 bases, J shed 3 bases, and the junction held 6 bases outside the gene matches. This CDR3 has 15 amino acids. In DNA, the CDR3 is TGTGCCAGCAGACTGACTAGCGGGAGAATCTACGAGCAGTACTTC. Amino acid sequence: CASRLTSGRIYEQYF.

The chain carries TRBV4-1 and TRBJ2-1; D gene uncertain. This CDR3 comprises 14 residues. CDR1 and CDR2 (germline): MGHRA, YSYEKL. Trimming took off 0 bases at V and 7 bases at J, with 10 bases between the two ends. The CDR3 nucleotides are TGCGCCAGCAGCCAAGAGAGTAGCCCAAATGAGCAGTTCTTC. Translation gives CASSQESSPNEQFF.

The chain carries TRBV11-3 and TRBJ1-5, with D possibly matching TRBD1 (5 bases). The germline CDR1 and CDR2 sequences are SGHNT and YENEEA. This CDR3 has 17 amino acids. V was shortened by 8 bases and J by 0 bases, with 20 bases between the two germline ends. CDR3 DNA: TGTGCCAGCTTCAGCCCGGGGGGGAACAATAGCAATCAGCCCCAGCATTTT. Translating gives CASFSPGGNNSNQPQHF.

The gene calls are TRBV10-2 and TRBJ2-7; 8 bases map to TRBD1. Trimming removed 3 bases from V and 2 bases from J; junction bases left unmatched: 3. There are 14 residues in the CDR3. Germline CDR1 WSHSY, CDR2 SAAADI. The CDR3 region is CASSDRGPTYEQYF. The CDR3 DNA sequence: TGCGCCAGCAGTGACAGGGGGCCAACCTACGAGCAGTACTTC.

V usage is TRBV2 and J usage is TRBJ1-5, with D maybe TRBD1 (6 bases). Trimming cost V 4 bases and J 4 bases, with 8 bases left between them. The V gene's germline CDR1 is SNHLY and CDR2 FYNNEI. The CDR3 has 13 residues. The CDR3 reads CASSAGQNQPQHF. The DNA of the CDR3 is TGTGCCAGCAGTGCGGGACAAAATCAGCCCCAGCATTTT.

There are a few counts of this clone. This sequence joins TRBV7-8 and TRBJ2-1; tentatively, D is TRBD1 (5 bases). CDR3 size: 15 residues. Trimming pared 1 base from V and 4 bases from J, leaving 11 bases between. Germline CDR1 and CDR2: SGHVS and FQNEAQ. CDR3 nucleotides: TGTGCCAGCAGCTTAGGGACAAGGACGTACAATGAGCAGTTCTTC. Its translation is CASSLGTRTYNEQFF.

The chain links TRBV4-1 to TRBJ2-1; TRBD2 matches at 12 bases. Losses at the gene ends were 0 bases for V and 10 bases for J; bases not matched to a gene: 10. The germline V gene has CDR1 MGHRA and CDR2 YSYEKL. CDR3 size: 17 residues. The CDR3 region is CASSQDAGLAGLREQFF. As DNA, the CDR3 is TGCGCCAGCAGCCAAGATGCGGGACTAGCGGGCCTTAGAGAGCAGTTCTTC.

The chain combines TRBV5-1 with TRBJ2-7; D perhaps matches TRBD2 (6 bases). The germline V and J ends were trimmed by 6 bases and 2 bases, with 18 bases remaining between them. Germline loops: CDR1 SGHRS, CDR2 YFSETQ. The CDR3 runs to 15 residues. The CDR3 sequence: CASNRGAGSTYEQYF. The CDR3 DNA reads as TGCGCCAGCAACCGAGGGGCGGGATCAACCTACGAGCAGTACTTC.

The chain recombines TRBV9 with TRBJ1-6, with D unresolved. V lost 0 bases, J lost 6 bases, and 10 bases lay in between. CDR1 is SGDLS, CDR2 YYNGEE, per germline. The CDR3 loop spans 15 amino acids. CDR3 DNA: TGTGCCAGCAGCGTAGACAGTCTACCTAATTCACCCCTCCACTTT. Translated, it gives CASSVDSLPNSPLHF.